The 19 T cell receptor beta chains given below trace back to one sample, sequenced in a study of CD8 T cells in Susac syndrome. An input of roughly 0.45 to 1 ug of RNA was subjected to reverse transcription using random hexamers. A single record per CDR3 protein comes from TCRdb applying MiXCR to the immunoSEQ multiplex PCR reads. The sample gives 100,000 to 150,000 distinct CDR3 sequences, 94% of which show up once; approximately 0.089% is in the top ten. Sequenced sample: CD4+ T cells from PBMCs. The source of these receptors is a human donor in good health.

V is TRBV11-2 and J is TRBJ2-1, with D perhaps matching TRBD2 (5 bases). V dropped 1 base and J dropped 0 bases, with 16 bases sitting between them. CDR3 length equals 18 residues. Germline assignment: CDR1 SGHAT and CDR2 FQNNGV. CDR3 protein: CASSLGVGLPSSYNEQFF. DNA for the CDR3: TGTGCCAGCAGCTTAGGCGTTGGACTTCCTAGCTCCTACAATGAGCAGTTCTTC.

The V call is TRBV5-6, the J call TRBJ2-3, with 15 bases aligning to TRBD2. With V trimmed by 4 bases and J by 4 bases, 7 bases remained unmatched. Germline CDR1 is SGHDT and CDR2 is YYEEEE. The CDR3 runs 17 residues. CDR3 loop: CASSPGLAGGAADTQYF. CDR3 nucleotide sequence: TGTGCCAGCAGCCCGGGACTAGCGGGAGGAGCCGCAGATACGCAGTATTTT.

Only a few counts were recorded for this clonotype. The chain recombines TRBV19 with TRBJ2-3; D ambiguous. CDR3 length: 13 amino acids. Germline V lookup: CDR1 LNHDA, CDR2 SQIVND (reference sequence). Trimming took off 3 bases at V and 6 bases at J, with 10 bases between the two ends. CDR3 in DNA: TGTGCCAGTAGTATGGTTTTCTTTGATACGCAGTATTTT. Translating gives CASSMVFFDTQYF.

The J gene is TRBJ2-2, the V gene TRBV18; TRBD1 matches at 7 bases. V lost 2 bases to trimming and J lost 7 bases; unmatched junction nucleotides: 7. Germline lookup yields CDR1 KGHSH and CDR2 LQKENI. This CDR3 has 15 amino acids. The CDR3 reads CASSPGSWDSGELFF. DNA of the CDR3: TGTGCCAGCTCACCAGGCAGTTGGGACAGCGGGGAGCTGTTTTTT. Full variable domain (missing parts from reference TRBV18 and TRBJ2-2): NAGVMQNPRHLVRRRGQEARLRCSPMKGHSHVYWYRQLPEEGLKFMVYLQKENIIDESGMPKERFSAEFPKEGPSILRIQQVVRGDSAAYFCASSPGSWDSGELFFGEGSRLTVL.

The chain joins TRBV9 to TRBJ2-2; TRBD2 is a possible D gene (5 bases). Trimming removed 0 bases at V and 6 bases at J, with 24 bases between. Germline CDR1 and CDR2: SGDLS and YYNGEE. The CDR3 has 19 amino acids. CDR3: CASSVVTVGSPQSSGELFF. The CDR3 DNA reads TGTGCCAGCAGCGTAGTAACTGTTGGGAGTCCCCAGTCCTCCGGGGAGCTGTTTTTT.

V is TRBV20-1 and J is TRBJ2-7; 9 bases line up with TRBD2. V lost 3 bases and J lost 6; bases outside the gene matches: 9. The V gene's germline CDR1 is DFQATT and CDR2 SNEGSKA (reference sequence). This CDR3 spans 14 amino acids. The CDR3 reads CSASGTSTSGEQYF. CDR3 bases: TGCAGTGCTAGTGGGACTAGCACCTCCGGCGAGCAGTACTTC.

The chain carries TRBV4-3 and TRBJ2-1, with TRBD2 matching 7 bases. V lost 0 bases and J lost 4; bases outside the gene matches: 6. The CDR3 length is 16 residues. Germline V gene sequence: CDR1 LGHNA, CDR2 YSLEER. The CDR3 spells CASSQDLAETYNEQFF. CDR3 in DNA: TGCGCCAGCAGCCAAGATCTAGCGGAGACGTACAATGAGCAGTTCTTC.

The rearrangement links TRBV19 to TRBJ1-1; the D is unclear. The CDR3 totals 13 residues. V lost 5 bases, J lost 4 bases, and 11 bases lay in between. The germline CDR1 and CDR2 sequences are LNHDA and SQIVND (reference sequence). The CDR3 DNA reads TGTGCCAGTAGTGTATTCTTTGGCACTGAAGCTTTCTTT. Encoded protein: CASSVFFGTEAFF.

The V and J genes are TRBV7-8 and TRBJ1-1; a weak D match, TRBD1 (5 bases). CDR3 length: 13 amino acids. V lost 8 bases and J lost 7, with 17 bases in between. Germline V lookup: CDR1 SGHVS, CDR2 FQNEAQ. The CDR3 bases are TGTGCCAGCGGCTCGAGGGTGGGGGGTGAAGCTTTCTTT. Translation gives CASGSRVGGEAFF.

The V and J genes are TRBV7-9 and TRBJ2-5; possibly TRBD1 for D (5 bases). CDR3 length: 15 amino acids. V dropped 5 bases and J dropped 1 base, with 14 bases sitting between them. Germline assignment: CDR1 SEHNR and CDR2 FQNEAQ (reference sequence). CDR3 nucleotides: TGTGCCAGCAGCCTCCTGGGGCAGGGCCAAGAGACCCAGTACTTC. It encodes CASSLLGQGQETQYF.

The chain recombines TRBV20-1 with TRBJ2-4; D remains ambiguous. V lost 2 bases to trimming and J lost 0 bases, with 11 bases between them. Germline values: CDR1 DFQATT, CDR2 SNEGSKA (reference sequence). The CDR3 covers 15 residues. The CDR3 nucleotides are TGCAGTGCTAGACCTCGTCGGTTAGCCAAAAACATTCAGTACTTC. Protein: CSARPRRLAKNIQYF.

The chain uses TRBV20-1 and TRBJ2-5, with D uncertain. The CDR3 runs 13 residues. Germline-derived CDR1 and CDR2 are DFQATT and SNEGSKA (reference sequence). V lost 5 bases and J lost 6, with 16 bases in between. CDR3 DNA sequence: TGCAGTGCTGCGTTACCTGGCGGCAAGACCCAGTACTTC. It translates to CSAALPGGKTQYF.

The chain joins TRBV27 to TRBJ2-2; TRBD2 is a possible D gene (6 bases). CDR1 and CDR2 (germline): MNHEY, SMNVEV (reference sequence). Between the trimmed V and J ends, which lost 0 bases and 10 bases, there was a span of 9 bases. This CDR3 has 13 amino acids. The CDR3 is CASSLSERAELFF. CDR3 DNA sequence: TGTGCCAGCAGTTTATCGGAGCGGGCGGAGCTGTTTTTT.

The chain links TRBV3-1 to TRBJ1-1; D ambiguous. Trimming removed 2 bases from V and 5 bases from J, with 12 bases in between. Germline V gene data show CDR1 as LGHDT and CDR2 as YNNKEL (reference sequence). The CDR3 loop spans 14 amino acids. DNA for the CDR3: TGTGCCAGCAGCCAAATCGAGGGAGTAACTGAAGCTTTCTTT. This codes for CASSQIEGVTEAFF.

The V call is TRBV5-1, the J call TRBJ1-1; 7 bases are a match to TRBD1. The trim removed 7 bases at V and 5 bases at J, leaving 2 bases unmatched. Germline CDR1 and CDR2: SGHRS and YFSETQ. CDR3 size: 11 residues. The chain's CDR3 is CASAGGTEAFF. The DNA of the CDR3 is TGCGCCAGCGCAGGGGGTACTGAAGCTTTCTTT.

V usage is TRBV30 and J usage is TRBJ1-1; D may be TRBD1 (6 bases). Germline values: CDR1 GTSNPN, CDR2 SVGIG (reference sequence). This CDR3 has 11 residues. Trimming took 2 bases from V and 6 from J, leaving 7 bases between them. CDR3 protein: CAWSQGSEAFF. The CDR3 DNA reads as TGTGCCTGGAGTCAGGGGTCTGAAGCTTTCTTT.

The chain carries TRBV7-9 and TRBJ1-2, with TRBD1 as a possible D gene (5 bases). The germline V gene has CDR1 SEHNR and CDR2 FQNEAQ (reference sequence). V lost 5 bases and J 2 bases, leaving 9 bases between the germline ends. The CDR3 loop spans 13 amino acids. DNA of the CDR3: TGTGCCAGCAGCCGGACACTGAACTATGGCTACACCTTC. Its protein is CASSRTLNYGYTF.

J is TRBJ1-1 and V is TRBV15; 7 bases fit TRBD1. Germline CDR1 is LNHNV and CDR2 is YYDKDF (reference sequence). CDR3 length equals 15 residues. V shed 4 bases, J shed 1 base, and the junction held 6 bases outside the gene matches. Here the CDR3 DNA reads TGTGCCACCAGCAACCCCGGGACAGCGAACACTGAAGCTTTCTTT. It is translated as CATSNPGTANTEAFF.

This chain joins TRBV28 and TRBJ2-6; 8 positions match TRBD1. The CDR3 runs to 12 residues. Germline V lookup: CDR1 MDHEN, CDR2 SYDVKM. The V gene end was trimmed by 9 bases and the J gene end by 11 bases; junction bases not matched to a gene: 6. The CDR3 DNA reads TGTGCCAGTGGGACAGGTCAATACGTCCTGACTTTC. It specifies CASGTGQYVLTF.